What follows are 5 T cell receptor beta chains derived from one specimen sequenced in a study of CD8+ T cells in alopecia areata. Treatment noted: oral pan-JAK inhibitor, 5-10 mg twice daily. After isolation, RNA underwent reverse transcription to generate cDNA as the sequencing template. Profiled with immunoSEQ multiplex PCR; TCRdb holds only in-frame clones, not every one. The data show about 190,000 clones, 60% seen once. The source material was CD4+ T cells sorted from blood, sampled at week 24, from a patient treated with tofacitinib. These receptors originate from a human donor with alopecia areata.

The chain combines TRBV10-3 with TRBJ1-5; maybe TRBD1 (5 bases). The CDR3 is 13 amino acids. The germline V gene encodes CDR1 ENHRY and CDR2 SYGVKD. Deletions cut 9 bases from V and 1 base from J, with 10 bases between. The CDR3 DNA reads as TGTGCCATACAAGGGGAGAGCAATCAGCCCCAGCATTTT. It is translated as CAIQGESNQPQHF.

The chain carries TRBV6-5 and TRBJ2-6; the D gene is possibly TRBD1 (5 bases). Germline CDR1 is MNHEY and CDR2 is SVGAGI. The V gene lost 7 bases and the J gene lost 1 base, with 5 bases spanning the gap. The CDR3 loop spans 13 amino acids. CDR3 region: CASKGSGANVLTF. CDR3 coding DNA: TGTGCCAGCAAGGGGTCTGGGGCCAACGTCCTGACTTTC.

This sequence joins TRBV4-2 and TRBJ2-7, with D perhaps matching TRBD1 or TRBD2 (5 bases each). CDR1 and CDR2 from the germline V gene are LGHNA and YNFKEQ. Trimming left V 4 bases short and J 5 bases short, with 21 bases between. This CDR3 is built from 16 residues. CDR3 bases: TGTGCCAGCAGCCCGGCTGGGACCGGGGCCGTAAACGAGCAGTACTTC. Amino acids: CASSPAGTGAVNEQYF.

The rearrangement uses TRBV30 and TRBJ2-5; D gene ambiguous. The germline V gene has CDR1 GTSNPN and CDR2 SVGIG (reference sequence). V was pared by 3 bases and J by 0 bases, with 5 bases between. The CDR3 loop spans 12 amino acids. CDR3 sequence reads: CAWSSYQETQYF. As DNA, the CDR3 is TGTGCCTGGAGCTCGTACCAAGAGACCCAGTACTTC.

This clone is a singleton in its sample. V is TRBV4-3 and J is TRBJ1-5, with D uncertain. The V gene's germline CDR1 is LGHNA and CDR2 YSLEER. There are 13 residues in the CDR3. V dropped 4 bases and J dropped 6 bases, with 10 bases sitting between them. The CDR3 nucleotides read TGCGCCAGCAGCCCAGGATGGGGTCAGCCCCAGCATTTT. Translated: CASSPGWGQPQHF.